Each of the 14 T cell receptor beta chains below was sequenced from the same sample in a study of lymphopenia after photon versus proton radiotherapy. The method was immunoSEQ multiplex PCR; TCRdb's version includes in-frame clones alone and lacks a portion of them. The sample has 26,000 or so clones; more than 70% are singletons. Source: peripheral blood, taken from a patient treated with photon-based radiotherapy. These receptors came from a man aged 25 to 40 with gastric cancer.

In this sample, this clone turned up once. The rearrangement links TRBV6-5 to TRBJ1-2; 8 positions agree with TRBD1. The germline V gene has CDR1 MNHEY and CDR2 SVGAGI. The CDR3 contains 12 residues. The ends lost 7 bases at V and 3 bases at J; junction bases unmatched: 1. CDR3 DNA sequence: TGTGCCAGCAAGGGACAGGACTATGGCTACACCTTC. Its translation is CASKGQDYGYTF.

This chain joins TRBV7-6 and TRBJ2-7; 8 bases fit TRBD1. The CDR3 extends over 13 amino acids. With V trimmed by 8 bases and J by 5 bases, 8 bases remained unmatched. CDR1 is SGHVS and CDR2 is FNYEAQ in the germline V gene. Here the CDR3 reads CASGSGGADEQYF. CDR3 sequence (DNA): TGTGCCAGCGGCTCAGGGGGCGCGGACGAGCAGTACTTC. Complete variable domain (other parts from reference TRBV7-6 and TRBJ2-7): GAGVSQSPRYKVTKRGQDVALRCDPISGHVSLYWYRQALGQGPEFLTYFNYEAQQDKSGLPNDRFSAERPEGSISTLTIQRTEQRDSAMYRCASGSGGADEQYFGPGTRLTVT.

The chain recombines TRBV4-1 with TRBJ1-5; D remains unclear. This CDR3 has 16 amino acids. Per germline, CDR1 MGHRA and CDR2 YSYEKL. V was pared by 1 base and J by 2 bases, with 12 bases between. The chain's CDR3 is CASSQGTQPRNQPQHF. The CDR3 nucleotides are TGCGCCAGCAGCCAAGGAACCCAACCCCGCAATCAGCCCCAGCATTTT.

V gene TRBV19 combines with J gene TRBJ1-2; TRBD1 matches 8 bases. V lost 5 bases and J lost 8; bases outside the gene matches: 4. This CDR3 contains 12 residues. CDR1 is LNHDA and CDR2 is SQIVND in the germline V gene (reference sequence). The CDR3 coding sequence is TGTGCCAGTAGTCCCCGACAGGGGGGCTACACCTTC. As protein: CASSPRQGGYTF.

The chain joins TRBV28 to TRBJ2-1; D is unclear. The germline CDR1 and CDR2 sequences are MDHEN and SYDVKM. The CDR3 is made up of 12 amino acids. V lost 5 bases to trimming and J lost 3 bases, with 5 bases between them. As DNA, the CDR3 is TGTGCCAGCAGTGTCGGCTACAATGAGCAGTTCTTC. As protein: CASSVGYNEQFF.

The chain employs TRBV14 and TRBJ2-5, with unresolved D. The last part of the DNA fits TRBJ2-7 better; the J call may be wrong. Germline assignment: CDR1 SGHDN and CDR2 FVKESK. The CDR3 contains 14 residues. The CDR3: CASSQAGPTYEQYF. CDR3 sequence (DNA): TGTGCCAGCAGCCAAGCCGGGCCGACTTACGAGCAGTACTTC.

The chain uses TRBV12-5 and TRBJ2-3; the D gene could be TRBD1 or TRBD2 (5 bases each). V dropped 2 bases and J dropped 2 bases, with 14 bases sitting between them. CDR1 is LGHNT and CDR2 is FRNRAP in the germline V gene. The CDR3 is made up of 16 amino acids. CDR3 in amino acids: CASGLQSGPATDTQYF. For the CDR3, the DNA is TGTGCTAGTGGTTTGCAATCGGGACCCGCCACAGATACGCAGTATTTT.

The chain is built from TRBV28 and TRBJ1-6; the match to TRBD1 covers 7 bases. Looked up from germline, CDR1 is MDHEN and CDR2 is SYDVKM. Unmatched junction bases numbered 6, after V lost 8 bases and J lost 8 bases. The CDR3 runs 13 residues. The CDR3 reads CASETGIDSPLHF. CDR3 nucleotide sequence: TGTGCCAGCGAGACAGGGATCGATTCACCCCTCCACTTT.

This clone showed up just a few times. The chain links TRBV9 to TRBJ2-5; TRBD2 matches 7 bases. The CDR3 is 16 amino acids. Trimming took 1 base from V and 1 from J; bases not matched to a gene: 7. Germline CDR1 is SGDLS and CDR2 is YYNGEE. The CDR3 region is CASSVTRRETQETQYF. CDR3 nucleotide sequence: TGTGCCAGCAGCGTAACTCGGCGGGAGACCCAAGAGACCCAGTACTTC.

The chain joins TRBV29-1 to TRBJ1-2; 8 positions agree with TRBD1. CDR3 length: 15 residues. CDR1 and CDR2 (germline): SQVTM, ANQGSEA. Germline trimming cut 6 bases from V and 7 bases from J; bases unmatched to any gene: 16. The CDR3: CSVDKATGEGSGYTF. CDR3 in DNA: TGCAGCGTCGATAAGGCGACAGGGGAGGGATCTGGCTACACCTTC.

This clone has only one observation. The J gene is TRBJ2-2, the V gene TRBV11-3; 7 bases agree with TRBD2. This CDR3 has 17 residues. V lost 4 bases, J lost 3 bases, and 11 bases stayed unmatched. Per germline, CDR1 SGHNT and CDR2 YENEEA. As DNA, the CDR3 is TGTGCCAGCAGCTACGGGGTGGGACGGGAGGACACCGGGGAGCTGTTTTTT. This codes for CASSYGVGREDTGELFF. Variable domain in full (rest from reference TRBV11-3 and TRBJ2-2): EAGVVQSPRYKIIEKKQPVAFWCNPISGHNTLYWYLQNLGQGPELLIRYENEEAVDDSQLPKDRFSAERLKGVDSTLKIQPAELGDSAVYLCASSYGVGREDTGELFFGEGSRLTVL.

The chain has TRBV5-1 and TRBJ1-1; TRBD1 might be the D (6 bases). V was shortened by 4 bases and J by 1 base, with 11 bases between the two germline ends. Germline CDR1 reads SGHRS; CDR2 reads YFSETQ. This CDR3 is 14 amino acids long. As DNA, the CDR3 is TGCGCCAGCAGCGTTGGGGGGCCGAACACTGAAGCTTTCTTT. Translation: CASSVGGPNTEAFF.

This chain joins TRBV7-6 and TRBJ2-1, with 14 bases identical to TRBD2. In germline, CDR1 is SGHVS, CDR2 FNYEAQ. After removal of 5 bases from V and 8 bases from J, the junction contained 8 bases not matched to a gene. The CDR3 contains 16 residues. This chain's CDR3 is CASSQRTSGRKDEQFF. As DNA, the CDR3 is TGTGCCAGCAGCCAAAGGACTAGCGGGAGGAAGGATGAGCAGTTCTTC.

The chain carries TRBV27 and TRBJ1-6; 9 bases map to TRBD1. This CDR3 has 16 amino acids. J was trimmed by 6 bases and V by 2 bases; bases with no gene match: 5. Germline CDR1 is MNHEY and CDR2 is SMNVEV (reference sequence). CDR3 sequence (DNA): TGTGCCAGCAGTTTAGGGACAGGGACGCCTAATTCACCCCTCCACTTT. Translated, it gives CASSLGTGTPNSPLHF.